This T cell receptor beta chain was identified during a study of cytomegalovirus exposure and HLA in healthy donors (dated by TCRdb to about 2017). Describing the broader study: According to an earlier analysis of 550 to 700 of the donors, about 179 million T cells yielded 90 million to 130 million unique TCR beta sequences and 276 Gb of sequence data. An early release covering roughly 600 HLA-typed donors comprised 250 to 350 gigabases of sequencing data and about 90 million unique TCR sequences. Of the approximately 400 genotyped donors, about 80% fell in the genetic ancestry cluster associated with self-reported Caucasian donors. The study aimed to test whether signatures of past pathogen exposure could be identified by cataloging public T cell receptors. The study profiled the T cell repertoires of 500 to 800 subjects by immunosequencing and related them to cytomegalovirus serostatus. In addition to the first cohort of approximately 650 subjects, a separate validation cohort of around 110 different subjects was used. The study combined high-throughput TCR immunosequencing, statistical association of individual TCRs with disease status, and machine learning to predict cytomegalovirus infection status. To study patterns of TCR occurrence, a later analysis re-analyzed previously published TCR beta repertoires from several hundred donors and added high-resolution HLA genotyping. Rather than using new phenotypic data, the later analysis identified candidate immune exposures from TCR beta sequences and from how often those sequences occurred across donors. In an earlier analysis of 587 of the donors, high-throughput TCR beta sequencing was used to judge whether each TCR beta V gene segment behaved as functional or pseudogenic. Donor age, sex, ethnicity and CMV serostatus were collected together with the repertoire data. A later genetic analysis took genome-wide SNP genotypes for about 65% of the 666 donors and used that subset as a discovery cohort. All discovery cohort repertoires had been generated using a single sequencing platform. Class I and class II HLA loci were covered by the typing at four-digit resolution. Typing coverage varied by locus: 629-630 donors for A, B, C, DRB1 and DQB1; approximately 500 for DQA1; more than 600 for DPA1; roughly 470 for DPB1. Because of strong linkage in the cohort, five DR-DQ haplotypes were treated as single units for association and clustering. Among about 360 genotyped donors of the cohort, an average of approximately 250,000 unique TCR beta nucleotide sequences were sequenced per donor, 15% to 20% of them non-productive.

Reading from cysteine to phenylalanine, the CDR3 counts 16 amino acids. Kept here is only the CDR3 DNA, which spans 48 bases and is read in frame from base 1. The V end loses 2 bases and the J end loses 0 bases, and a stretch of 9 bases separates them. CDR1 and CDR2 (SGHDT, YYEEEE) derive from the germline V gene. In total, 630 or so healthy bone marrow donors made up the cohort. Cohort members were all nominally healthy when sampled, although unrecorded immune exposures were likely present. The donor tested CMV seropositive, placing the donor among the 250 to 350 seropositive members of the cohort. A peripheral blood sample was collected from each donor, and TCR beta sequencing was performed on peripheral blood mononuclear cells. Genomic DNA was extracted from the blood cell samples with the Qiagen DNeasy Blood Extraction Kit. With respect to this clone: Its antigen specificity is not known. Within one base of it there is no much larger clone, and no base qualities were kept.

The method was the immunoSEQ multiplex PCR assay. A mixture of 60 forward primers for TCR Vbeta segments and 13 reverse primers for TCR Jbeta segments was used in the multiplex PCR. The CDR3 region of rearranged TCR beta genes was amplified from genomic DNA by a multiplex PCR assay. Amplified TCR beta libraries were sequenced as 87-base-pair reads on the Illumina HiSeq System. In the source study's methods: A later analysis counted tens of millions of unique TCR beta chains across the 550 to 750 repertoires, and about 10 million of these chains were shared by at least two donors. Raw reads were error-corrected and collapsed into unique sequences with a nearest-neighbor algorithm that merged closely related sequences to remove PCR and sequencing errors. CDR3 sequences were aligned to IMGT reference sequences to assign V, D and J gene segments. For a sequence to be retained, a match of at least six nucleotides was required to both a V gene segment and a J gene segment. A rearrangement counted as productive if the CDR3 had no stop codons and remained in frame with V and J, and every other rearrangement counted as non-productive. Following IMGT convention, CDR3 was defined as the stretch from the second conserved V-encoded cysteine up to the conserved J-encoded phenylalanine. Sequences without an unambiguous match to a single V gene segment were excluded from the earlier analysis of approximately 560 of the donors. An earlier analysis of under 750 of the donors called V segments functional above 56.7% productive rearrangements and segregating when the between-donor standard deviation exceeded 5%. A statistical classification framework was developed to diagnose cytomegalovirus status using the catalog of TCR beta chain sequences. V and J gene assignment, in a later analysis, came from comparing TCR nucleotide sequences with IMGT/GENE-DB human TR gene sequences. Using the TCRdist pipeline, a later analysis assigned CDR3 sequences along with most-parsimonious VDJ recombination scenarios. In a later analysis, every TCR beta chain was defined by the combination of its CDR3 amino acid sequence and its V-gene family, and reads without a unique V-gene family were dropped. As a way to deal with suspected cross-contamination and a sequencing artifact, a later analysis dropped 592 nucleotide sequences that were highly shared and had low generation probability. A later analysis calculated a clonal expansion index for each public chain from normalized within-repertoire ranks of inferred template counts. A later analysis computed generation probabilities with a VDJ recombination model fitted to out-of-frame rearrangements, and checked the results against IGoR. In a later analysis, TCR-TCR, TCR-HLA and TCR-CMV co-occurrence was scored with hypergeometric tests, and a repertoire-size bias correction was applied to TCR pairs. False discovery rates were estimated in a later analysis by permuting HLA or CMV assignments 20 times. In a later analysis, co-occurring TCRs were grouped with DBSCAN, and TCRdist sequence similarity was added when clustering was performed within HLA-allele-positive subsets. For co-occurrence clustering, repertoires with fewer than 30,000 or more than 120,000 public chains were excluded, along with roughly 5 repertoires with anomalous nucleotide sharing. In TCRdb, the immuneACCESS table is reduced to in-frame sequences with V and J assigned. These tables do not hold every clone; where another copy was compared, an unresolved V gene accounts for under half, and the others remain unexplained. Clonal size and the V and J genes are those of that table, whereas D and trimming came from the DNA. This sample has 150,000 to 200,000 clones in its table, and roughly 80% of those were observed once. Jointly, the top ten make up around 9.1% of the sample.

Overall study results and their limits: Because HLA typing was unavailable for some donors at each locus, only the typed subset was used in association tests. A further reported finding was that TCR beta sequences accurately predicted the HLA-A and HLA-B alleles for most subjects in the first cohort. When HLA alleles, especially DR and DQ, strongly co-occurred, TCR associations were difficult to assign to individual alleles. Sequencing depth was assumed to be roughly uniform across donors in the presence/absence analyses, though that assumption may not hold. The classifier was reported to diagnose cytomegalovirus status with high specificity and sensitivity in both the original cohort and the validation cohort. In a later analysis, the rate of TCR association differed among HLA loci, with DRB1 alleles having the most associated TCRs and HLA-C alleles having the fewest. An association between a missense DCLRE1C variant and V-gene and J-gene trimming of TCR beta chains was found in a later genetic analysis and replicated in an independent cohort. Most CMV-associated TCR beta chains appeared to be HLA-restricted in a later analysis, and the HLA associations seemed to be driven largely by CMV exposure. The authors suggested that the approach could potentially be extended to other disease states and immunological phenotypes. A few of the identified cytomegalovirus-associated TCR beta chains were confirmed in vitro to be specific for cytomegalovirus antigens. Correlated functional status among segregating V segments might reflect linkage disequilibrium, but an unknown experimental factor could not be ruled out. In this cohort, only TCR beta chains were sequenced, and detectable features were limited by the absence of alpha or paired-chain data. Across donors, most TCR sequences were observed very rarely, whereas some public TCRs were present in many individuals. In a later analysis, several top co-occurrence clusters were reported to appear linked to parvovirus B19, influenza, CMV and Epstein-Barr virus. At a false discovery rate of 0.05, a later analysis linked approximately 18,000 TCR beta sequences to specific HLA alleles. A group of highly shared sequence variants was considered likely to be a technical artifact of the sequencing pipeline. The earlier analysis of a few hundred of the donors excluded approximately 17 rarely observed V segments, including chromosome 9 orphons, because counts were too low. Because the 87-base-pair reads could not distinguish some IMGT-functional V segments, including TRBV6-2 and TRBV6-3, those segments were excluded. A later genetic analysis reported fewer N-insertions in productive TCRs among donors in an Asian-associated ancestry cluster than the roughly 690-donor mean. Immune exposure information for the cohort was limited to CMV serostatus. A later analysis found that HLA-associated TCR beta chains were more clonally expanded and had lower generation probabilities than equally common non-associated chains. The study listed 150 to 200 TCR beta chains as associated with cytomegalovirus. In an earlier analysis of some 500 of the donors, most TCR beta V segments were observed in productive rearrangements about 90% or about 30% of the time, broadly matching IMGT annotations.

The specimen was PBMCs. This chain is built from TRBV5-6 and TRBJ2-6, and perhaps TRBD1 as D gene, on 6 matching bases. This TCR came from a male donor in good health and CMV-seropositive. The CDR3: CASSFKQGSGANVLTF. The nucleotide sequence reads as follows: TGTGCCAGCAGCTTTAAACAGGGCTCTGGGGCCAACGTCCTGACTTTC.